This T cell receptor beta chain was sequenced in a study of shared clonotypes between healthy human individuals. Clones were sequenced by immunoSEQ multiplex PCR, and TCRdb holds only the in-frame ones, with some missing. The profile shows 2 million to 2.5 million clones, approximately 94% of them singletons. The CDR3 spans 17 residues. The germline V gene has CDR1 SGDLS and CDR2 YYNGEE. J gave up 4 bases and V 2 bases, and 10 bases lay outside the gene matches. The receptor was derived from a man between 18 and 29 years old in good health. The sequencing input was naive CD4+ T cells sorted from blood. The subset is: CD45RA+ positively selected. The genes are TRBV9 and TRBJ2-1; 9 positions match TRBD2. CDR3 region: CASSVALTSGLYNEQFF. CDR3 in DNA: TGTGCCAGCAGCGTTGCCCTGACTAGCGGACTATACAATGAGCAGTTCTTC.